These T cell receptor beta chains were read from a single sample in a study of CD8+ T cells in alopecia areata. TCRdb's copy holds only in-frame clones and misses some; the assay was immunoSEQ multiplex PCR. This table has about 97,000 clones, roughly two fifths appearing once. Material: CD4+ T cells sorted from blood. The receptors derive from a human donor with alopecia areata. The CDR3 runs from the conserved cysteine through the conserved F or W. D genes are given only for firm matches. Clone size is given for some rows only: seen once, a few or many times, or a class if the clone is expanded.

d_call j_call v_call clone_size cdr3_nt cdr3_aa
TRBD1 TRBJ2-5 TRBV6-6 NA TGTGCCAGCAGTTACGAGGGGGCCCGAGAGACCCAGTACTTC CASSYEGARETQYF
NA TRBJ1-1 TRBV19 few TGTGCCAGTAGTAGGGGGACACCTACGAACACTGAAGCTTTCTTT CASSRGTPTNTEAFF
NA TRBJ2-1 TRBV28 NA TGTGCCAGCAGTTTGAGGGACGCTCTTAATGAGCAGTTCTTC CASSLRDALNEQFF
TRBD1 TRBJ2-7 TRBV5-1 NA TGCGCCAGCAGCTATGGGACAGAATCCTACGAGCAGTACTTC CASSYGTESYEQYF
TRBD2 TRBJ2-3 TRBV2 NA TGTGCCAGCGGATCCCAGCGGGGGTATACAGATACGCAGTATTTT CASGSQRGYTDTQYF
TRBD1 TRBJ2-7 TRBV28 few TGTGCCAGCAGTTCAGTCCAGGGGGCCTACGAGCAGTACTTC CASSSVQGAYEQYF
NA TRBJ1-2 TRBV9 NA TGTGCCAGCAGCGTAGTTCACACAGGGACTCATGGCTACACCTTC CASSVVHTGTHGYTF
TRBD2 TRBJ2-7 TRBV7-2 few TGTGCCAGCAGCTTACGGGAGGGTCGGACTTACGAGCAGTACTTC CASSLREGRTYEQYF
NA TRBJ2-3 TRBV7-8 NA TGTGCCAGCAGCTCCCAGGGGAACCCTAGCACAGATACGCAGTATTTT CASSSQGNPSTDTQYF
NA TRBJ2-7 TRBV27 NA TGTGCCAGCACCGAGAGGGGGGGACGCTCCTACGAGCAGTACTTC CASTERGGRSYEQYF
NA TRBJ1-2 TRBV7-2 NA TGTGCCAGCGCGTATCAAGGTTTGGAGGGCTACACCTTC CASAYQGLEGYTF
TRBD1 TRBJ2-2 TRBV29-1 few TGCAGCGCGACCAGGACAGGGGATACCGGGGAGCTGTTTTTT CSATRTGDTGELFF
TRBD1 TRBJ2-7 TRBV7-8 NA TGTGCCACCAAACCGGGACAGGGCTACGAGCAGTACTTC CATKPGQGYEQYF
TRBD1 TRBJ1-1 TRBV30 few TGTGCCTGGAGTGCTTATCGACAGGGGGAAGGAGCTTTCTTT CAWSAYRQGEGAFF
TRBD1 TRBJ2-5 TRBV30 few TGTGCCTGGAGTTCCGGGACAGGGGGAGAGACCCAGTACTTC CAWSSGTGGETQYF